Below are 3 T cell receptor beta chains sequenced from a single sample in a study of molecular identifiers for immune sequencing clone quantification. TCRdb redid the calling of the PCR reads with MiXCR, one entry per CDR3 protein. The sample carries 97,000 or so distinct CDR3 sequences, 35% recorded once. Material: naive CD8+ T cells from blood, with Jurkat cell RNA spiked in. Subset indicated: FACS-sorted CD8+CD4-CCR7+CD45RA+ naive T cells. These receptors were collected from a human donor in good health. Some libraries in this study had Jurkat cell RNA spiked in.

The rearrangement joins TRBV20-1 to TRBJ2-3; 8 bases map to TRBD2. Germline CDR1 and CDR2: DFQATT and SNEGSKA (reference sequence). The J segment lost 1 base and the V segment lost 8 bases, leaving 11 bases of the junction unmatched. The CDR3 loop spans 15 amino acids. CDR3 loop: CSTHFWREGTDTQYF. Written as DNA, the CDR3 is TGCAGTACCCATTTCTGGCGGGAGGGCACAGATACGCAGTATTTT.

This rearrangement joins TRBV6-2 or TRBV6-3 to TRBJ1-1, with no clear D. Trimming took 10 bases from V and 1 from J, leaving 13 bases between them. This CDR3 contains 13 residues. Germline-derived CDR1 and CDR2 are MNHEY and SVGEGT. The CDR3, as DNA: TGTGCCATCCAGGACGGATGGAACACTGAAGCTTTCTTT. Its protein is CAIQDGWNTEAFF.

This clonotype was observed at least ten times. The rearrangement links TRBV6-1 to TRBJ2-7; tentatively, D is TRBD2 (5 bases). The germline V gene encodes CDR1 MNHNS and CDR2 SASEGT. This CDR3 is 15 amino acids long. V was clipped by 0 bases and J by 5 bases, with 14 bases between them. CDR3: CASSEAQRVGNEQYF. CDR3 bases: TGTGCCAGCAGTGAAGCTCAGAGGGTGGGGAACGAGCAGTACTTC.